A single sample is the source of the 32 T cell receptor beta chains below, sequenced in a study of cytomegalovirus exposure and HLA in healthy donors. The repertoire was sequenced with immunoSEQ multiplex PCR; TCRdb's copy has only in-frame clones and lacks some. The repertoire holds some 220,000 clones, with over 80% as singletons. The sequencing sample was made of PBMCs. The receptors come from a woman younger than 35 in good health and CMV-seronegative.

The rearrangement links TRBV5-4 to TRBJ2-7, with TRBD2 as a possible D gene (5 bases). Germline CDR1 is SGHNT and CDR2 is YYREEE (reference sequence). Deletions cut 4 bases from V and 1 base from J, with 12 bases between. This CDR3 has 14 amino acids. The CDR3 here is CASSVALRSYEQYF. Here the CDR3 DNA reads TGTGCCAGCAGCGTAGCGCTTCGGTCCTACGAGCAGTACTTC.

The genes are TRBV25-1 and TRBJ2-7; tentatively, D is TRBD2 (5 bases). Germline V lookup: CDR1 MGHDK, CDR2 SYGVNS. V dropped 2 bases and J dropped 2 bases, with 16 bases sitting between them. This CDR3 comprises 16 residues. CDR3 protein: CASSEREGADTYEQYF. The CDR3 DNA reads as TGTGCCAGCAGTGAACGGGAAGGTGCAGATACCTACGAGCAGTACTTC.

The chain uses TRBV7-2 and TRBJ2-7; a weak D match, TRBD2 (5 bases). The CDR3 runs 14 residues. Germline loops: CDR1 SGHTA, CDR2 FQGNSA. Trimming stripped 3 bases from V and 4 bases from J, with 13 bases between. The chain's CDR3 is CASSFPGSGYEQYF. The DNA of the CDR3 is TGTGCCAGCAGCTTTCCGGGCAGCGGATACGAGCAGTACTTC.

In this sample, this clone turned up a few times. The chain combines TRBV16 with TRBJ1-1, with D possibly matching TRBD1 (5 bases). V shed 3 bases and J shed 3 bases, with 11 bases lying between them. Germline lookup yields CDR1 KGHSY and CDR2 FQNENV. There are 14 residues in the CDR3. The CDR3, as DNA: TGTGCCAGCAGCCACCTCCCCAGGGACACTGAAGCTTTCTTT. Encoded protein: CASSHLPRDTEAFF.

V is TRBV9 and J is TRBJ1-1; no definite D call. The CDR3 is 14 residues long. Trimming removed 2 bases at V and 3 bases at J, with 11 bases between. The germline CDR1 and CDR2 sequences are SGDLS and YYNGEE. CDR3 nucleotides: TGTGCCAGCAGCGTCAGTTGGCCTGACACTGAAGCTTTCTTT. This codes for CASSVSWPDTEAFF.

The chain joins TRBV29-1 to TRBJ2-2; 9 nucleotides align to TRBD1. The V gene end was trimmed by 3 bases and the J gene end by 2 bases; junction bases not matched to a gene: 4. The CDR3 spans 15 residues. The germline V gene encodes CDR1 SQVTM and CDR2 ANQGSEA. The CDR3 coding sequence is TGCAGCGTTGAGCCGACAGGGGGTAACACCGGGGAGCTGTTTTTT. Amino acid sequence: CSVEPTGGNTGELFF.

The chain has TRBV5-1 and TRBJ2-7; TRBD2 aligns across 12 bases. Germline lookup yields CDR1 SGHRS and CDR2 YFSETQ. V lost 0 bases, J lost 5 bases, and 6 bases stayed unmatched. This CDR3 comprises 16 residues. CDR3 sequence (DNA): TGCGCCAGCAGCTTGGTGCCTAGCGGGAGGGCCCACGAGCAGTACTTC. Protein product: CASSLVPSGRAHEQYF.

This rearrangement joins TRBV4-1 to TRBJ2-2, with 12 positions matching TRBD2. The germline gives CDR1 MGHRA, CDR2 YSYEKL. Trimming removed 2 bases from V and 7 bases from J; junction bases left unmatched: 5. The CDR3 is 16 residues long. The CDR3 bases are TGCGCCAGCAGCCAACTGACTAGCGGGAGTCTCGGGGAGCTGTTTTTT. Amino acids: CASSQLTSGSLGELFF.

The gene calls are TRBV4-2 and TRBJ2-7; 8 nucleotides line up with TRBD1. CDR1 and CDR2 (germline): LGHNA, YNFKEQ. The CDR3 is 15 residues long. The V segment lost 0 bases and the J segment 6 bases; nucleotides outside the gene matches: 7. CDR3 coding DNA: TGTGCCAGCAGCCAAGAGGGCAGGGGGCATGGCGAGCAGTACTTC. Protein product: CASSQEGRGHGEQYF.

This clone has only one observation. The chain is built from TRBV5-4 and TRBJ1-1; D remains ambiguous. CDR3 size: 14 residues. V gave up 4 bases and J gave up 1 base, with 11 bases separating them. CDR1 and CDR2 (germline): SGHNT, YYREEE (reference sequence). The CDR3 bases are TGTGCCAGCAGCGGCGGTCAAACGAACACTGAAGCTTTCTTT. This gives the protein CASSGGQTNTEAFF.

This clone was seen ten or more times. CDR3 in DNA: TGCGCCAGCAGCTTGTACGGGGGAGCGGAAACAGATACGCAGTATTTT. As protein: CASSLYGGAETDTQYF. The rearrangement links TRBV5-1 to TRBJ2-3, with a tentative D call TRBD2 (6 bases). The germline V gene has CDR1 SGHRS and CDR2 YFSETQ. The CDR3 spans 16 residues. V gave up 1 base and J gave up 3 bases, with 15 bases separating them.

The chain carries TRBV27 and TRBJ1-2, with unresolved D. V gave up 4 bases and J gave up 0 bases, with 9 bases separating them. The CDR3 runs to 14 residues. Germline V gives CDR1 MNHEY, CDR2 SMNVEV (reference sequence). The DNA for the CDR3 is TGTGCCAGCAGTTCCTATACAGCTAACTATGGCTACACCTTC. Its translation: CASSSYTANYGYTF.

The chain is built from TRBV2 and TRBJ2-7, with D maybe TRBD2 (6 bases). The V end lost 1 base, the J end lost 0 bases, and 10 bases lay between the germline ends. Germline CDR1 SNHLY, CDR2 FYNNEI. The CDR3 is made up of 15 amino acids. The CDR3 here is CASSEGSGNSYEQYF. CDR3 DNA: TGTGCCAGCAGTGAAGGTAGCGGAAACTCCTACGAGCAGTACTTC.

This clone was seen just once. The chain has TRBV28 and TRBJ1-2, with D uncertain. The CDR3 has 13 residues. Germline CDR1 MDHEN, CDR2 SYDVKM. Trimming left V 4 bases short and J 4 bases short, with 10 bases between. CDR3 DNA: TGTGCCAGCAGTTCCAGTTTCATCTATGGCTACACCTTC. As protein: CASSSSFIYGYTF.

This clone was detected once. The chain is built from TRBV5-1 and TRBJ1-2, with TRBD1 matching 11 bases. Germline lookup yields CDR1 SGHRS and CDR2 YFSETQ. V lost 1 base to trimming and J lost 2 bases; unmatched junction nucleotides: 10. The CDR3 runs 18 residues. CDR3 DNA: TGCGCCAGCAGCTTGACGATTGGACAGGGGGCGATGAACTATGGCTACACCTTC. This sequence encodes CASSLTIGQGAMNYGYTF.

CDR3 bases: TGTGCCAGCAGTTATCACAGGGGGCCAGGAAACACCATATATTTT. It specifies CASSYHRGPGNTIYF. The chain employs TRBV27 and TRBJ1-3, with 9 bases that match TRBD1. The V gene end was trimmed by 4 bases and the J gene end by 4 bases; junction bases not matched to a gene: 5. Germline V gives CDR1 MNHEY, CDR2 SMNVEV (reference sequence). The CDR3 is made up of 15 amino acids.

The chain combines TRBV29-1 with TRBJ2-7; 13 nucleotides line up with TRBD2. Germline CDR1 is SQVTM and CDR2 is ANQGSEA. The CDR3 sequence is 17 residues long. After removal of 6 bases from V and 4 bases from J, the junction contained 15 bases not matched to a gene. The CDR3 DNA sequence: TGCAGCGTCCTGACAGGGGAACTAGCGGGAGGGCCTTACGAGCAGTACTTC. The encoded protein is CSVLTGELAGGPYEQYF.

This chain connects TRBV7-2 to TRBJ2-7; TRBD2 matches at 10 bases. Germline CDR1 is SGHTA and CDR2 is FQGNSA. Trimming took 1 base from V and 6 from J; bases not matched to a gene: 12. The CDR3 has 17 amino acids. CDR3 sequence reads: CASSLGSLAGALVEQYF. DNA of the CDR3: TGTGCCAGCAGCTTAGGTTCGCTAGCGGGGGCTCTTGTCGAGCAGTACTTC.

The chain uses TRBV19 and TRBJ1-5; D call uncertain. V shed 5 bases and J shed 1 base, with 15 bases lying between them. CDR1 is LNHDA, CDR2 SQIVND, per germline (reference sequence). The CDR3 is made up of 16 amino acids. The CDR3 DNA reads as TGTGCCAGTAGTCCCACAACCCGAGGGAGCAATCAGCCCCAGCATTTT. Translated, it gives CASSPTTRGSNQPQHF. Full variable domain (missing parts from reference TRBV19 and TRBJ1-5): DGGITQSPKYLFRKEGQNVTLSCEQNLNHDAMYWYRQDPGQGLRLIYYSQIVNDFQKGDIAEGYSVSREKKESFPLTVTSAQKNPTAFYLCASSPTTRGSNQPQHFGDGTRLSIL.

The V call is TRBV18, the J call TRBJ2-7; 9 positions match TRBD1. CDR3 length: 16 amino acids. Trimming took 4 bases from V and 5 from J; bases not matched to a gene: 12. Germline V gene sequence: CDR1 KGHSH, CDR2 LQKENI. In nucleotides, the CDR3 is TGTGCCAGCTCACAAATTCCCGGGACAGGGAACGACGAGCAGTACTTC. As protein: CASSQIPGTGNDEQYF.

The rearrangement uses TRBV4-1 and TRBJ2-7, with D perhaps TRBD2 (5 bases). Germline values: CDR1 MGHRA, CDR2 YSYEKL. This CDR3 comprises 15 residues. V lost 1 base to trimming and J lost 3 bases, with 13 bases between them. The CDR3: CASSQGEGSGYEQYF. The DNA for the CDR3 is TGCGCCAGCAGCCAAGGTGAGGGTTCGGGCTACGAGCAGTACTTC.

As for this clone: One end of the junction varies from germline; a read error may be responsible. J is TRBJ2-7 and V is TRBV7-7; TRBD2 agrees at 8 bases. The CDR3 length is 13 residues. Germline assignment: CDR1 SSHAT and CDR2 FNYEAQ (reference sequence). The CDR3 loop is CASSLGAGDEQYF. The CDR3, as DNA: TGTGCTAGCAGCTTAGGAGCGGGAGACGAGCAGTACTTC.

This chain uses TRBV5-6 with TRBJ2-1; 13 bases match TRBD2. The CDR3 covers 16 residues. V was pared by 2 bases and J by 6 bases, with 5 bases of the junction left unmatched. Germline-derived CDR1 and CDR2 are SGHDT and YYEEEE. The CDR3 sequence: CASSLLAGGPVNEQFF. DNA of the CDR3: TGTGCCAGCAGCTTACTAGCGGGAGGGCCGGTCAATGAGCAGTTCTTC.

This clone was counted between two and nine times. The chain has TRBV6-6 and TRBJ2-7; tentative D call: TRBD1 (6 bases). The V end lost 0 bases, the J end lost 6 bases, and 9 bases lay between the germline ends. Germline-derived CDR1 and CDR2 are MNHNY and SVGAGI (reference sequence). The CDR3 runs 13 residues. DNA for the CDR3: TGTGCCAGCAGTTACTCGATAGGGGGCGAGCAGTACTTC. Protein product: CASSYSIGGEQYF.

This CDR3 is CASSAPGRISNYGYTF. For the CDR3, the DNA is TGTGCCAGCAGCGCCCCGGGTCGGATTTCTAACTATGGCTACACCTTC. The chain carries TRBV9 and TRBJ1-2; no firm D call. V lost 3 bases and J 0 bases, leaving 15 bases between the germline ends. The CDR3 length is 16 residues. Germline V gene data show CDR1 as SGDLS and CDR2 as YYNGEE.

The gene calls are TRBV5-1 and TRBJ1-1, with no clear D. Germline CDR1 SGHRS, CDR2 YFSETQ. The CDR3 spans 13 residues. Trimming stripped 2 bases from V and 1 base from J, with 6 bases between. The CDR3 nucleotides are TGCGCCAGCAGCTTCGGGGAGAACACTGAAGCTTTCTTT. Translating it yields CASSFGENTEAFF.

This clone appeared a few times. The J gene is TRBJ1-1, the V gene TRBV5-1, with 11 positions matching TRBD1. This CDR3 has 15 residues. V lost 1 base and J lost 6; bases outside the gene matches: 5. The germline gives CDR1 SGHRS, CDR2 YFSETQ. As DNA, the CDR3 is TGCGCCAGCAGCTTGAATCCGGGACAGGGGGCTGAAGCTTTCTTT. Residues: CASSLNPGQGAEAFF.

The rearrangement joins TRBV10-3 to TRBJ2-2; 15 bases are a match to TRBD2. J lost 5 bases, V lost 4 bases, and 11 bases had no gene match. Per germline, CDR1 ENHRY and CDR2 SYGVKD. This CDR3 is built from 19 residues. The CDR3 here is CAISGSGLAGGVETGELFF. For the CDR3, the DNA is TGTGCCATCAGTGGTTCCGGACTAGCGGGAGGGGTCGAAACCGGGGAGCTGTTTTTT.

In this sample, this clone turned up a few times. The CDR3 loop is CASSIGGSGYTF. The DNA of the CDR3 is TGTGCCAGTAGTATAGGAGGGAGTGGCTACACCTTC. The chain recombines TRBV19 with TRBJ1-2, with D hard to call. This CDR3 is 12 amino acids long. Deletions cut 1 base from V and 7 bases from J, with 7 bases between. From germline, CDR1 is LNHDA and CDR2 SQIVND (reference sequence).

The chain links TRBV11-3 to TRBJ1-1; D unclear. The V gene lost 3 bases and the J gene lost 2 bases, with 4 bases spanning the gap. Germline V gene lookup returns CDR1 SGHNT and CDR2 YENEEA. The CDR3 covers 12 residues. CDR3 amino acids: CASSFVNTEAFF. The CDR3 DNA reads TGTGCCAGCAGCTTCGTAAACACTGAAGCTTTCTTT.

The chain recombines TRBV6-1 with TRBJ1-2; D is undetermined. CDR1 is MNHNS and CDR2 is SASEGT in the germline V gene. The CDR3 is made up of 13 amino acids. V dropped 2 bases and J dropped 4 bases, with 8 bases sitting between them. This CDR3 is CASSESGIYGYTF. CDR3 sequence (DNA): TGTGCCAGCAGTGAATCAGGAATCTATGGCTACACCTTC.

The chain recombines TRBV7-9 with TRBJ2-2; D gene ambiguous. The CDR3 sequence is 19 residues long. Trimming shortened V by 1 base and J by 2 bases, and 20 bases separated the two germline ends. CDR1 and CDR2 (germline): SEHNR, FQNEAQ (reference sequence). The CDR3 DNA sequence: TGTGCCAGCAGCTTAGAAGATATGATTAGCCAGAAAAACACCGGGGAGCTGTTTTTT. It specifies CASSLEDMISQKNTGELFF.